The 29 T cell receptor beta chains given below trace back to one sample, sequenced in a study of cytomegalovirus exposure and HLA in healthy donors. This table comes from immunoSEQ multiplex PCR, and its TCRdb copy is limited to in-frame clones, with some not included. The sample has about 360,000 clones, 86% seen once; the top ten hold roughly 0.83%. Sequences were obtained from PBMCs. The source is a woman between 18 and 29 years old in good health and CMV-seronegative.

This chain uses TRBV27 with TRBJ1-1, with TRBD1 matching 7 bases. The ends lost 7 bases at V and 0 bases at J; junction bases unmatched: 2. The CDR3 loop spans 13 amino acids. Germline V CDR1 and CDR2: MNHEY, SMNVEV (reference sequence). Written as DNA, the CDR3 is TGTGCCAGCAAGGACAGGATGAACACTGAAGCTTTCTTT. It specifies CASKDRMNTEAFF.

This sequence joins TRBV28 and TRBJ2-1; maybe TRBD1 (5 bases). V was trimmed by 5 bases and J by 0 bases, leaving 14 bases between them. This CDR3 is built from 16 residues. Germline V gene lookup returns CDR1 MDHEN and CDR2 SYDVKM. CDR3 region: CASSPRAASSYNEQFF. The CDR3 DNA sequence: TGTGCCAGCAGTCCCAGGGCTGCCAGCTCCTACAATGAGCAGTTCTTC.

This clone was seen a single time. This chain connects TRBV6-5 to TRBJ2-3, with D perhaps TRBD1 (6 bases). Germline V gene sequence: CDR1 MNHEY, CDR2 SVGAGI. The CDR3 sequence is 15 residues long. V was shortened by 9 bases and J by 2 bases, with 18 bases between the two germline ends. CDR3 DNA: TGTGCCAGTAGAGACAGGACCCTTCCCACAGATACGCAGTATTTT. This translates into CASRDRTLPTDTQYF.

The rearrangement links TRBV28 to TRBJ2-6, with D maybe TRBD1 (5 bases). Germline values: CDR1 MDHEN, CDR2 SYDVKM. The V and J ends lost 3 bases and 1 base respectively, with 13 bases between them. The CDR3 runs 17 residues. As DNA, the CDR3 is TGTGCCAGCAGTTTTCCCCAGGGTACTTCTGGGGCCAACGTCCTGACTTTC. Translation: CASSFPQGTSGANVLTF.

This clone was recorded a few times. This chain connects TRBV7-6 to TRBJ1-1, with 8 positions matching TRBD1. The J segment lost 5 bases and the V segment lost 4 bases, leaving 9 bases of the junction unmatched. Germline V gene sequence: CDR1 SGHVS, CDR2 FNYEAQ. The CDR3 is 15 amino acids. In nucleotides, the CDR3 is TGTGCCAGCAGCTACCGACAGGGGTTGGAGACTGAAGCTTTCTTT. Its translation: CASSYRQGLETEAFF.

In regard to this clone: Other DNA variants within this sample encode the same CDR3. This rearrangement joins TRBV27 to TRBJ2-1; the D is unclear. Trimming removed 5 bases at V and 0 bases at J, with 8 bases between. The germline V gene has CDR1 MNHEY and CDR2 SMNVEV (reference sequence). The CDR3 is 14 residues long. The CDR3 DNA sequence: TGTGCCAGCAGTCCAAGGAGCTCCTACAATGAGCAGTTCTTC. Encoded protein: CASSPRSSYNEQFF.

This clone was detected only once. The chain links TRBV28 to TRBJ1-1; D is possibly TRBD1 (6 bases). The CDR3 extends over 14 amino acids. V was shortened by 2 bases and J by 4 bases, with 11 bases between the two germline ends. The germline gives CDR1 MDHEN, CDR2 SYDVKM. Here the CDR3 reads CASSLRGAPTEAFF. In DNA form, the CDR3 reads TGTGCCAGCAGTTTACGGGGGGCTCCCACTGAAGCTTTCTTT.

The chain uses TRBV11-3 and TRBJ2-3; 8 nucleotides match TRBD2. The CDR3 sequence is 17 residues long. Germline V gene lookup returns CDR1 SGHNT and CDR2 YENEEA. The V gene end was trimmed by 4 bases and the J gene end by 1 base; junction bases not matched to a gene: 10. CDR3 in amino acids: CASSSSALLAGTDTQYF. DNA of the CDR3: TGTGCCAGCAGCTCCAGCGCCTTACTAGCGGGCACAGATACGCAGTATTTT.

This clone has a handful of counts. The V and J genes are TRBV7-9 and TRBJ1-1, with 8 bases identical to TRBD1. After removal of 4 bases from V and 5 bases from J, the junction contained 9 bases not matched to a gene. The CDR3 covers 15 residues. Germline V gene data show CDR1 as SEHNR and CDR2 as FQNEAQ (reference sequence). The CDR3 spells CASSSEWTGTTEAFF. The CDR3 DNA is TGTGCCAGCAGCTCTGAATGGACAGGGACGACTGAAGCTTTCTTT.

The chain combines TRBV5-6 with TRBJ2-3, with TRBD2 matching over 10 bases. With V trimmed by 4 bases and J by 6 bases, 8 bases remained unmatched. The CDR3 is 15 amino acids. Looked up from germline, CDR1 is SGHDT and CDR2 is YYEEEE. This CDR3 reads CASSLTSGSADTQYF. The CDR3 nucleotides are TGTGCCAGCAGCCTGACTAGCGGGTCAGCGGATACGCAGTATTTT.

The CDR3 protein is CASSYSVGVHYGYTF. CDR3 sequence (DNA): TGTGCCAGCAGTTACTCGGTAGGGGTTCACTATGGCTACACCTTC. The chain recombines TRBV6-5 with TRBJ1-2; D might be TRBD1 (5 bases). The germline V gene has CDR1 MNHEY and CDR2 SVGAGI. The V gene lost 0 bases and the J gene lost 3 bases, with 11 bases spanning the gap. This CDR3 spans 15 amino acids.

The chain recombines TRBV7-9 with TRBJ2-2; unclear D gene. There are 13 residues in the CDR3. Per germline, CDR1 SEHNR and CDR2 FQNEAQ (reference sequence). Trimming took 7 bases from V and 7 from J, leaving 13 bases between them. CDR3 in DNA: TGTGCCAGCATCTCAGGTCTGGTCGGGGAGCTGTTTTTT. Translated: CASISGLVGELFF.

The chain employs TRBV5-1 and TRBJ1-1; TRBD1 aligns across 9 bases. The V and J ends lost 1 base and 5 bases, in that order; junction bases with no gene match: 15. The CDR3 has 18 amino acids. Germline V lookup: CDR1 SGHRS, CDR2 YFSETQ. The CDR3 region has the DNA TGCGCCAGCAGCTTGAACGGTCCCGGGACAGGGACCCATACTGAAGCTTTCTTT. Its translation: CASSLNGPGTGTHTEAFF.

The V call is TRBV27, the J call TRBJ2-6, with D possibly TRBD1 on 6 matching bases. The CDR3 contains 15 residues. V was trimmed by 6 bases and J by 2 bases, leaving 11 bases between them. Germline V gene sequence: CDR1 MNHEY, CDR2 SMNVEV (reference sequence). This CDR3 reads CASRPRQAGANVLTF. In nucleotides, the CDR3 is TGTGCCAGCAGACCCCGACAGGCTGGGGCCAACGTCCTGACTTTC.

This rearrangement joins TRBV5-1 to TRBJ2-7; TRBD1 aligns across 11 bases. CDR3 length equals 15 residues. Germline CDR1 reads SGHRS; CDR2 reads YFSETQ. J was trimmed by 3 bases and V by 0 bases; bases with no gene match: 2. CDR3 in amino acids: CASSLEGTGGYEQYF. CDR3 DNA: TGCGCCAGCAGCTTGGAAGGGACAGGGGGCTACGAGCAGTACTTC.

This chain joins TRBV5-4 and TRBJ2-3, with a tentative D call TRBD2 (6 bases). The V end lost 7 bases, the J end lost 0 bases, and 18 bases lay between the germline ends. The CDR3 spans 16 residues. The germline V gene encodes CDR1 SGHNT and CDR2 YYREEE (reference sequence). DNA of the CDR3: TGTGCCAGCTCCGACCGCTCGCTAGCGAGCACAGATACGCAGTATTTT. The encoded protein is CASSDRSLASTDTQYF.

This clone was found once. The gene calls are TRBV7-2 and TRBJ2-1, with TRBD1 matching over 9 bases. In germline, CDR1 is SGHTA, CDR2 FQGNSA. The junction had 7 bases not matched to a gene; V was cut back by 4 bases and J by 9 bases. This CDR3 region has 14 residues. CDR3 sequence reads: CASSSGTGRGEQFF. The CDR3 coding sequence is TGTGCCAGCAGCTCCGGGACAGGGAGGGGTGAGCAGTTCTTC.

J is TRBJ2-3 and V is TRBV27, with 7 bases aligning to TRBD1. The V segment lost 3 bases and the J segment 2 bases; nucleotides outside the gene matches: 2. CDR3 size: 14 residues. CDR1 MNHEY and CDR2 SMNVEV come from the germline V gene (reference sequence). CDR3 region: CASSFRGTTDTQYF. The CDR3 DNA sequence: TGTGCCAGCAGTTTCAGGGGGACCACAGATACGCAGTATTTT.

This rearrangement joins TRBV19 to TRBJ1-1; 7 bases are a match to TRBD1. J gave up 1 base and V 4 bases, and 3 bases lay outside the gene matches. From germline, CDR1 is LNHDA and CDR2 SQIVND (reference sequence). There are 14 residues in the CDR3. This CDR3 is CASSTGGQNTEAFF. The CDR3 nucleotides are TGTGCCAGTAGTACAGGGGGGCAGAACACTGAAGCTTTCTTT.

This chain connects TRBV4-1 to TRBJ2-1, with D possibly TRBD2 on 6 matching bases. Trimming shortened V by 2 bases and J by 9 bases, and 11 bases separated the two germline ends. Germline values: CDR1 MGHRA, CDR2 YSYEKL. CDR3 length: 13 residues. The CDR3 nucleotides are TGCGCCAGCAGCCAAACGGCGGGACTTGAGCAGTTCTTC. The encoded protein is CASSQTAGLEQFF.

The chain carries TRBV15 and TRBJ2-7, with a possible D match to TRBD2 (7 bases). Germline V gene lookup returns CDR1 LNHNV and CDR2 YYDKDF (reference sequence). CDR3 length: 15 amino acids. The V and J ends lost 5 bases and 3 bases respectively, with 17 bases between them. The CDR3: CATSPGASGLYEQYF. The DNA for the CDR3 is TGTGCCACCAGCCCAGGGGCTAGCGGACTCTACGAGCAGTACTTC. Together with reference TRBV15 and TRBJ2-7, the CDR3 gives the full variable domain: DAMVIQNPRYQVTQFGKPVTLSCSQTLNHNVMYWYQQKSSQAPKLLFHYYDKDFNNEADTPDNFQSRRPNTSFCFLDIRSPGLGDTAMYLCATSPGASGLYEQYFGPGTRLTVT.

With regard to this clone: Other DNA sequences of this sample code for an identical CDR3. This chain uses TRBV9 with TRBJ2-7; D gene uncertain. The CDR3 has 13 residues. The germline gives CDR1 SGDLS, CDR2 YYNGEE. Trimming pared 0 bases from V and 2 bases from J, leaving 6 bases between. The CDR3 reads CASSVGATYEQYF. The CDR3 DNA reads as TGTGCCAGCAGCGTAGGAGCTACCTACGAGCAGTACTTC.

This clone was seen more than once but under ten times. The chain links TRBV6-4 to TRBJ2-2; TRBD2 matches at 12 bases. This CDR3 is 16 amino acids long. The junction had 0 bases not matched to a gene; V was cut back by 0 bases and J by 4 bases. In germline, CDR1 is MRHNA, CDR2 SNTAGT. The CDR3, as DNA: TGTGCCAGCAGTGACTCGACTAGCGGGAGCACCGGGGAGCTGTTTTTT. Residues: CASSDSTSGSTGELFF.

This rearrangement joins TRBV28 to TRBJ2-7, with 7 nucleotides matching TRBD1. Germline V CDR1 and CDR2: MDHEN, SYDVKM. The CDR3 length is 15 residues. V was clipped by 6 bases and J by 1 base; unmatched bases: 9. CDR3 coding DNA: TGTGCCAGCAGCTACAGGGGCGCCCTTTCCTACGAGCAGTACTTC. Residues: CASSYRGALSYEQYF.

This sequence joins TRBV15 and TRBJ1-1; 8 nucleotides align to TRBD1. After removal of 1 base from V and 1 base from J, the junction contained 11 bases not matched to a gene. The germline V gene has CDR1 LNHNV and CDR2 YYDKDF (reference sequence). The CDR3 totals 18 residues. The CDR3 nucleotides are TGTGCCACCAGCAGAGGTTGGATGTCAGGGGGCAGGAACACTGAAGCTTTCTTT. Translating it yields CATSRGWMSGGRNTEAFF. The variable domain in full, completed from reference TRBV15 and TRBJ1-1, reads DAMVIQNPRYQVTQFGKPVTLSCSQTLNHNVMYWYQQKSSQAPKLLFHYYDKDFNNEADTPDNFQSRRPNTSFCFLDIRSPGLGDTAMYLCATSRGWMSGGRNTEAFFGQGTRLTVV.

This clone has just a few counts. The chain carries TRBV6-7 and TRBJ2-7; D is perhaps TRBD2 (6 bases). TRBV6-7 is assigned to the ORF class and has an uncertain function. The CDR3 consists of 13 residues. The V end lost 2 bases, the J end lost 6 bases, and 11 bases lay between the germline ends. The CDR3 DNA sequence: TGTGCCAGCAGTTACAGGAGGGATTGCGAGCAGTACTTC. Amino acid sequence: CASSYRRDCEQYF.

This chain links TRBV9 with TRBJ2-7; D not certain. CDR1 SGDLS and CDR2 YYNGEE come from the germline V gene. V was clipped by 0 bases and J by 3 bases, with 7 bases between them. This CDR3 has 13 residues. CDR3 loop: CASSVGPFYEQYF. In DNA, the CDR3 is TGTGCCAGCAGCGTAGGTCCCTTCTACGAGCAGTACTTC.

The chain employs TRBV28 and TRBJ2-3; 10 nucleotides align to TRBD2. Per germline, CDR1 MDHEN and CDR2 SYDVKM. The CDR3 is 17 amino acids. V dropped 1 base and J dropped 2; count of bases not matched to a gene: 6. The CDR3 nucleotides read TGTGCCAGCAGTTTATATCTTAGCGGGGGGCACACAGATACGCAGTATTTT. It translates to CASSLYLSGGHTDTQYF.

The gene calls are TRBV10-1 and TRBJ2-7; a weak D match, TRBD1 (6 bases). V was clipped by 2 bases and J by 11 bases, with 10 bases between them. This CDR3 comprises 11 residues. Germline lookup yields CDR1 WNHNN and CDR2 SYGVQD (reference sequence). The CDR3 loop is CASSEPNREYF. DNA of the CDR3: TGCGCCAGCAGTGAGCCGAACAGGGAGTACTTC.